The rows below give T cell receptor beta chains drawn from one sample of a study of cytomegalovirus exposure and HLA in healthy donors. Libraries were prepared by immunoSEQ multiplex PCR; TCRdb keeps only in-frame clonotypes and omits some of them. The listing records about 160,000 clones. The sequenced sample was PBMCs. The receptor set was obtained from a man aged 25-40 years in good health and CMV-seronegative. The CDR3 runs from the conserved cysteine through the conserved F or W. A D gene is named only where the DNA matches it firmly.

V gene	D gene	J gene	CDR3 DNA	CDR3 protein
TRBV15	TRBD2	TRBJ2-2	TGTGCCATCAAAGCGGGAGGGAACACCGGGGAGCTGTTTTTT	CAIKAGGNTGELFF
TRBV5-1	TRBD1	TRBJ2-7	TGCGCCAGCAGCATCATGGTACAGGGGGGACTTTACGAGCAGTACTTC	CASSIMVQGGLYEQYF
TRBV6-5	-	TRBJ1-1	TGTGCCAGCAGTGCCCAGACGACAGCTGAAGCTTTCTTT	CASSAQTTAEAFF
TRBV6-1	-	TRBJ1-2	TGTGCCAGCAGTGAAAAATCGGGGGTTGGCTACACCTTC	CASSEKSGVGYTF
TRBV5-1	TRBD1	TRBJ1-2	TGCGCCAGCAGCGTGGGGGACAGCGGTCACTATGGCTACACCTTC	CASSVGDSGHYGYTF
TRBV27	-	TRBJ2-6	TGTGCCAGCAGTTTAACCCCGGGTTCTGGGGCCAACGTCCTGACTTTC	CASSLTPGSGANVLTF
TRBV5-1	TRBD1	TRBJ1-2	TGCGCCAGCAGCTTACAGGGGGCTAACTATGGCTACACCTTC	CASSLQGANYGYTF
TRBV28	TRBD1	TRBJ2-5	TGTGCCAGCAGCCCCGGGTGGGGACAGGGGGAAGAGACCCAGTACTTC	CASSPGWGQGEETQYF
TRBV19	TRBD1	TRBJ1-5	TGTGCCAGCGAAACAGGGGGCGGACAGCCCCAGCATTTT	CASETGGGQPQHF
TRBV30	-	TRBJ2-7	TGTGCCTGGAGTAAGGTGGAGGGCCCCTCCTACGAGCAGTACTTC	CAWSKVEGPSYEQYF
TRBV2	TRBD1	TRBJ1-5	TGTGCCAGCAGTATCCGGGACAGGGGTCAGCCCCAGCATTTT	CASSIRDRGQPQHF
TRBV12-5	-	TRBJ2-1	TGTGCTAGTGCCCTTCCTCGGGGGAACCATGAGCAGTTCTTC	CASALPRGNHEQFF
TRBV6-1	-	TRBJ1-2	TGTGCCAGCAGCCCAGGGCGCGGCTACACCTTC	CASSPGRGYTF
TRBV7-3	-	TRBJ1-1	TGTGCCAGCAGTTTCCAGGAAGACACTGAAGCTTTCTTT	CASSFQEDTEAFF
TRBV11-2	-	TRBJ2-3	TGTGCCAGCAGCTTAGATCTAGCCGATAAGAGCACAGATACGCAGTATTTT	CASSLDLADKSTDTQYF
TRBV18	TRBD1	TRBJ2-3	TGTGCCAGCTTAAACAGGGGGCTCACAGATACGCAGTATTTT	CASLNRGLTDTQYF
TRBV10-3	TRBD2	TRBJ2-3	TGTGCCATCAGTGAGTCTGGTAGCGGGAGGGTTTATACGCAGTATTTT	CAISESGSGRVYTQYF
TRBV7-9	-	TRBJ1-1	TGTGCCAGCAGCTTAGACCAGGTGAACACTGAAGCTTTCTTT	CASSLDQVNTEAFF
TRBV9	-	TRBJ2-3	TGTGCCAGCAGCGTACAAGAGGTAGATACGCAGTATTTT	CASSVQEVDTQYF
TRBV7-9	-	TRBJ1-2	TGTGCCAGCAGCTTTTTGCAGATTCTCTATGGCTACACCTTC	CASSFLQILYGYTF
TRBV9	-	TRBJ1-2	TGTGCCAGCAGCGTAGGAGTGGGGCAGGGTTACGGCTACACCTTC	CASSVGVGQGYGYTF
TRBV28	TRBD1	TRBJ1-2	TGTGCCAGCAGTTTCGGGACAGGTCCGTCCTATGGCTACACCTTC	CASSFGTGPSYGYTF
TRBV5-1	TRBD1	TRBJ1-2	TGCGCCAGCAGCTCAAATTTTATAGGGACAGGAGAGAACTATGGCTACACCTTC	CASSSNFIGTGENYGYTF
TRBV13	TRBD1	TRBJ1-1	TGTGCCAGCAGCTTAGGAGGTCAGGGGGATTTAGTGACTGAAGCTTTCTTT	CASSLGGQGDLVTEAFF
TRBV14	-	TRBJ2-1	TGTGCCAGCAGCCAAGATTTGGGCCCTTTGATTGACAATGAGCAGTTCTTC	CASSQDLGPLIDNEQFF
TRBV7-3	TRBD2	TRBJ2-1	TGTGCCAGCAGCTCCCCTGTAGCGGGTCCCTACAATGAGCAGTTCTTC	CASSSPVAGPYNEQFF
TRBV4-3	TRBD2	TRBJ2-3	TGCGCCAGCAGCCAGGAGCTAGGACTAGCAGAACGAGATACGCAGTATTTT	CASSQELGLAERDTQYF